What follows describes a single T cell receptor beta chain. The data stem from a study of blood T cell repertoires in COVID-19. Study-wide context: PBMCs, B-cell-depleted T cells, or T cells provided the cDNA or gDNA that made up the material.

Seattle researchers signed up patients amid active infection and tracked them longitudinally. Methods used by the authors: For nucleated cells, counts were estimated from reference gene primer amplification. Clones were sequenced by immunoSEQ multiplex PCR, and TCRdb holds only the in-frame ones, with some missing. V and J calls and clone size are as listed in that table; D and trimming were resolved from the DNA. Counted here are about 88,000 clones, 80% to 95% occurring once; the ten biggest clones make up about 6.3%. This CDR3 is built from 14 residues. Germline-derived CDR1 and CDR2 are MNHEY and SVGAGI. V was pared by 7 bases and J by 4 bases, with 16 bases between.

The rearrangement links TRBV6-5 to TRBJ1-2; D is possibly TRBD1 (5 bases). The sequence was obtained from a man in his late teens or twenties with COVID-19, enrolled during active disease. The sample consisted of peripheral blood. This chain's CDR3 is CASNSQAASYGYTF. The CDR3 coding sequence is TGTGCCAGCAACTCACAGGCCGCGAGCTATGGCTACACCTTC.